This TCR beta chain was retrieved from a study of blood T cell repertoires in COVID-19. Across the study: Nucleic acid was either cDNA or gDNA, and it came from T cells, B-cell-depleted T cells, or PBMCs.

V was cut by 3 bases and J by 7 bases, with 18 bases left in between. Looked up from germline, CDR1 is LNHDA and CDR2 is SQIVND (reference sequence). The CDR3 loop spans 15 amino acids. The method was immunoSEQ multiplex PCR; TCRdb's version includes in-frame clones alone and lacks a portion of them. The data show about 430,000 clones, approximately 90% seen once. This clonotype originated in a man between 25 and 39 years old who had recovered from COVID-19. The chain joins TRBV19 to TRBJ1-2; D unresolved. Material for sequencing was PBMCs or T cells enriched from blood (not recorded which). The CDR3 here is CASSILLDASGGYTF. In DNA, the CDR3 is TGTGCCAGTAGTATCCTCCTCGATGCATCAGGTGGCTACACCTTC.